Listed below are T cell receptor beta chains from one sample, sequenced in a study of post-analysis software for immune sequencing data. TCRdb independently ran MiXCR on the PCR reads; one entry per CDR3 protein. The repertoire includes 750,000 to 950,000 distinct CDR3 sequences, roughly 50% of them detected once, and about 4.8% sits in the top ten. The sequenced sample consisted of blood. The source of these receptors is a girl aged 10 to 17 with multiple sclerosis. CDR3s include the opening cysteine and the closing phenylalanine or tryptophan. Each record gives: J gene, clone size, V gene, D gene, CDR3 DNA, CDR3 protein. The D gene is left open where the match is weak. Rows give clone size only sometimes, using once, few, many, or a class for an expanded clone.

>TRBJ2-2|-|TRBV7-9|TRBD1
TGTGCCTGCAGCGTGGGACAGGGGGAGGCCGGGGAGCTGTTTTTT
CACSVGQGEAGELFF
>TRBJ2-7|-|TRBV7-9|-
TGTGCCAGCAGCCAGACTACTGGGCGAGACACCCCCTACGAGCAGTACTTC
CASSQTTGRDTPYEQYF
>TRBJ1-4|once|TRBV3-1|-
TGTGCCAGCAGCCAGAGGCCCCGCAGTGAAAAACTGTTTTTT
CASSQRPRSEKLFF
>TRBJ2-7|-|TRBV18|-
TGTGCCAGCTCACCACAGGGGGTACCGGGTTCTGGCGAGCAGTACTTC
CASSPQGVPGSGEQYF
>TRBJ2-3|-|TRBV7-2|TRBD2
TGTGCCAGCAGCTTAGCGGCTAGCGGCCAAACAGATACGCAGTATTTT
CASSLAASGQTDTQYF
>TRBJ1-2|-|TRBV10-3|-
TGTGCCATCAGCGCAGAAAGCTATGGCTACACCTTC
CAISAESYGYTF
>TRBJ2-1|few|TRBV7-2|TRBD2
TGTGCCAGCAGCTTGCGGGAGGGCCGCAATGAGCAGTTCTTC
CASSLREGRNEQFF
>TRBJ2-1|-|TRBV3-1|TRBD2
TGTGCCAGCAGCCAAGATCTAGCGGGGAACAATGAGCAGTTCTTC
CASSQDLAGNNEQFF
>TRBJ2-1|-|TRBV29-1|TRBD2
TGCAGCGTTGAAGGGACTAGCGGGGAAATGGGTGAGCAGTTCTTC
CSVEGTSGEMGEQFF
>TRBJ2-3|-|TRBV2|-
TGTGCCAGCAGTGATGTCGTGGGGGGCACAGATACGCAGTATTTT
CASSDVVGGTDTQYF
>TRBJ1-2|-|TRBV29-1|-
TGCAGCGTTGAACGGCTGGCAGCTAACTATGGCTACACCTTC
CSVERLAANYGYTF
>TRBJ1-2|few|TRBV2|-
TGTGCCAGCAGTGAGTCTAACTATGGCTACACCTTC
CASSESNYGYTF
>TRBJ2-7|few|TRBV12-3/TRBV12-4|TRBD2
TGTGCCAGCAGTTTAGAGATGCCCGTGGGACTAGCGATACCCTACGAGCAGTACTTC
CASSLEMPVGLAIPYEQYF
>TRBJ2-7|-|TRBV11-2|-
TGTGCCAGCAGGTCCAACAGGGTGGCACCCTACGAGCAGTACTTC
CASRSNRVAPYEQYF
>TRBJ1-1|-|TRBV3-1|-
TGTGCCAGCAGCCAAGATCAGGGTTGGGGGCACGCTTTCTTT
CASSQDQGWGHAFF